This record looks at one TCR beta chain sequence and its context. Using immunoSEQ multiplex PCR, the repertoire was profiled, and TCRdb retains in-frame clones only, with some absent. The sample has about 160,000 clones, more than 65% seen once; the top ten hold about 5.3%. The sample comes from a study of blood T cell repertoires in COVID-19. Study information: The United States, Italy and Spain were the sources of the acute and convalescent COVID-19 samples.

Sequencing was performed on PBMCs or T cells enriched from blood (not recorded which). This TCR came from a woman between 40 and 50 years old with acute COVID-19.

CDR3 nucleotide sequence: TGTGCCAGCAGCTTAGCACCGGGCCAGGGGGCTGGTTCACCCCTCCACTTT. Translating gives CASSLAPGQGAGSPLHF. The V and J genes are TRBV11-2 and TRBJ1-6; 8 positions agree with TRBD1. The J segment lost 9 bases and the V segment lost 1 base, leaving 11 bases of the junction unmatched. Germline CDR1 and CDR2: SGHAT and FQNNGV. CDR3 length: 17 amino acids.